This T cell receptor (beta chain) is drawn from a study of blood T cells in healthy people across ages. Peripheral blood from each donor was collected in a volume of 8.5 to 10 milliliters. A sample-barcoded 5' primer and a J-beta primer mix were used in a second PCR of roughly 7 to 12 cycles. MiXCR, run by TCRdb on the 5' RACE reads, gives a single entry per CDR3 protein. Of roughly 1.5 million distinct CDR3 sequences in the sample, approximately 43% were seen once. The receptor was isolated from a woman between 18 and 29 years old in good health. Specimen: blood.

DNA for the CDR3: TGTGCCAGCAGTCTAAGCCCGACAGGTCAAGAGACCCAGTACTTC. Protein sequence: CASSLSPTGQETQYF. This chain joins TRBV27 and TRBJ2-5; a possible D gene is TRBD1 (6 bases). Germline V gene data show CDR1 as MNHEY and CDR2 as SMNVEV (reference sequence). CDR3 length equals 15 residues. Trimming removed 5 bases from V and 2 bases from J, with 15 bases in between.